Listed below are T cell receptor beta chains from one sample, sequenced in a study of Ad26.COV2.S vaccination and SARS-CoV-2 variants. Assay used: immunoSEQ multiplex PCR; TCRdb lists only in-frame clones, some missing. This repertoire shows roughly 510,000 clones, around 88% found once; its top ten account for more than 10%. Sequenced material: peripheral blood, taken in a trial of Ad26.COV2.S vaccine versus placebo. These receptors came from a person between 18 and 59 years old who received the Ad26.COV2.S COVID-19 vaccine or a placebo. The CDR3 runs from the conserved cysteine through the conserved F or W. The D gene is left open where the match is weak. Clone size is shown for a subset of rows, as once, few, many or a class of expanded clone.

cdr3_nt	cdr3_aa	v_call	clone_size	d_call	j_call
TGTGCCAGCAGTTTCTTAGACAGGGTAGGGGAAAAACTGTTTTTT	CASSFLDRVGEKLFF	TRBV28	NA	TRBD1	TRBJ1-4
TGTGCCAGCAGTGATGACCGGGAAGTCGCCGGAAACACCATATATTTT	CASSDDREVAGNTIYF	TRBV28	NA	NA	TRBJ1-3
TGTGCCAGCAGTTTCGTAGGGTATGGCTACACCTTC	CASSFVGYGYTF	TRBV28	NA	NA	TRBJ1-2
TGTGCCAGCAGTTTTACTGACAGGGGCGGTAGCGGGGAGCAGTTCTTC	CASSFTDRGGSGEQFF	TRBV6-5	NA	NA	TRBJ2-1
TGCGCCAGTGTGCTAGGGGGGAACACTGAAGCTTTCTTT	CASVLGGNTEAFF	TRBV10-2	NA	NA	TRBJ1-1
TGTGCTAGCAGCTTGAGCAGGGGGAGCACAGATACGCAGTATTTT	CASSLSRGSTDTQYF	TRBV7-7	NA	TRBD1	TRBJ2-3
TGTGCCAGTAGTATCCGACAGGTCAAAAACATTCAGTACTTC	CASSIRQVKNIQYF	TRBV19	NA	NA	TRBJ2-4
TGTGCCAGCATTGGGGCAGGAGAAACCTACGAGCAGTACTTC	CASIGAGETYEQYF	TRBV28	NA	NA	TRBJ2-7
TGTGCCAGCAGCTTATCTGGGGATGCGGGTCAGCCCCAGCATTTT	CASSLSGDAGQPQHF	TRBV7-2	NA	NA	TRBJ1-5
TGTGCCAGCAGCAGACTAGCGGGAGGGTTTATGGAGACCGGGGAGCTGTTTTTT	CASSRLAGGFMETGELFF	TRBV7-2	many	TRBD2	TRBJ2-2
TGCGCCAGCAGCCAAGATTTTAAGGCTTACCAGCATTTT	CASSQDFKAYQHF	TRBV4-1	NA	NA	TRBJ1-5
TGTGCCAGCAGTTACACTAGCAATCAGCCCCAGCATTTT	CASSYTSNQPQHF	TRBV12-3/TRBV12-4	NA	NA	TRBJ1-5
TGTGCCAGCAGCTTCGGGTTGGTGGCGGGCAATGAGCAGTTCTTC	CASSFGLVAGNEQFF	TRBV13	NA	NA	TRBJ2-1
TGCGCCAGCTCCCTTCGGTCAGGGGCTGGGGCCAACGTCCTGACTTTC	CASSLRSGAGANVLTF	TRBV5-1	NA	NA	TRBJ2-6
TGTGCCAGCAGTCTAGGACTGAACACTGAAGCTTTCTTT	CASSLGLNTEAFF	TRBV6-2/TRBV6-3	NA	NA	TRBJ1-1
TGCGCCAGCACCATACAGGGGGCTGGCAGCGAGCAGTACTTC	CASTIQGAGSEQYF	TRBV5-1	NA	TRBD1	TRBJ2-7
TGTGCCAGCAGACCGAGACAGTACCAAGAGACCCAGTACTTC	CASRPRQYQETQYF	TRBV28	NA	NA	TRBJ2-5
TGTGCCAGCCCTACGGAACAAGGGATTCTAAACGACACCGGGGAGCTGTTTTTT	CASPTEQGILNDTGELFF	TRBV28	NA	NA	TRBJ2-2
TGTGCCAGCAGGAGATTCGGGACAGGGTCAGATACGCAGTATTTT	CASRRFGTGSDTQYF	TRBV2	NA	TRBD1	TRBJ2-3
TGTGCCACCAGCATTGGCAGGCCAGTTTCCCTTGGCTACACCTTC	CATSIGRPVSLGYTF	TRBV15	NA	NA	TRBJ1-2
TGTGCCAGCAGTTTAATAACGAACACCGGGGAGCTGTTTTTT	CASSLITNTGELFF	TRBV27	NA	NA	TRBJ2-2
TGTGCCAGCAGTTACTGGGACTACAATGAGCAGTTCTTC	CASSYWDYNEQFF	TRBV6-2/TRBV6-3	NA	NA	TRBJ2-1
TGTGCCAGCAGCCAGGAGTATGGTAGCACAGATACGCAGTATTTT	CASSQEYGSTDTQYF	TRBV3-1/TRBV3-2	NA	NA	TRBJ2-3
TGTGCCAGCAGTAGGGGCACGGGATCCTACGAGCAGTACTTC	CASSRGTGSYEQYF	TRBV28	once	NA	TRBJ2-7
TGCAGCGTAAGGACAGGAATTAGGGAGACCCAGTACTTC	CSVRTGIRETQYF	TRBV29-1	NA	TRBD1	TRBJ2-5
TGTGCCAGCAGTTGGGAATGTCCCCTTCTTAACCGCCCCAATGAGCAGTTCTTC	CASSWECPLLNRPNEQFF	TRBV6-2/TRBV6-3	NA	NA	TRBJ2-1
TGTGCCAGCAGCGGGGGTGGGGAGGGCCATCGGGCCGAGCAGTACTTC	CASSGGGEGHRAEQYF	TRBV9	once	TRBD2	TRBJ2-7